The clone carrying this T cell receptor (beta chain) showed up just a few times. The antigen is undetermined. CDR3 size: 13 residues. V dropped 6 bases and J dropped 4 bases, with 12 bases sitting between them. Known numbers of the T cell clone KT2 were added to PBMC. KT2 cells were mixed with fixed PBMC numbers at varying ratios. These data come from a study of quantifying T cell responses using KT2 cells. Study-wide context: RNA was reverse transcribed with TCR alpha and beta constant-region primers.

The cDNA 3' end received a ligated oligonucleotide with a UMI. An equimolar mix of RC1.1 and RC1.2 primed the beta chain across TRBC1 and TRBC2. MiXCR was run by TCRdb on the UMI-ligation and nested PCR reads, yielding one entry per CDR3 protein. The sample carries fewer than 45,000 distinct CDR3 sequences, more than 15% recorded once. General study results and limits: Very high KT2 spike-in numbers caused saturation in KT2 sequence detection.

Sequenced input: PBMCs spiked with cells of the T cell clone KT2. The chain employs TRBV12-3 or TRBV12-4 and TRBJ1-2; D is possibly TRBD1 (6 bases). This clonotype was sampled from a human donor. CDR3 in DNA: TGTGCCAGCAGCTCGAACAGGGCCTATGGCTACACCTTC. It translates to CASSSNRAYGYTF.